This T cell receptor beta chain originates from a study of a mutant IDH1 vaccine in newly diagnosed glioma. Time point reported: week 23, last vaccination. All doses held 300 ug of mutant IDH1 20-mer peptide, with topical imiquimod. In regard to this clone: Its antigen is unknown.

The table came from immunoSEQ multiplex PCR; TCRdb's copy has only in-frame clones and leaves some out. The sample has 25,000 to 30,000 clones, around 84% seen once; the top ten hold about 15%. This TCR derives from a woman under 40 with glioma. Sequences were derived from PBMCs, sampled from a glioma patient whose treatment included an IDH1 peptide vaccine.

CDR3 DNA sequence: TGCACCAACCCCCTAGCGGGCCTCCCCTACGAGCAGTACTTC. Its translation: CTNPLAGLPYEQYF. The rearrangement uses TRBV1 and TRBJ2-7; the table's TRBD2 call for D was not verified on the DNA. TRBV1 is termed a pseudogene. The CDR3 is made up of 14 amino acids.